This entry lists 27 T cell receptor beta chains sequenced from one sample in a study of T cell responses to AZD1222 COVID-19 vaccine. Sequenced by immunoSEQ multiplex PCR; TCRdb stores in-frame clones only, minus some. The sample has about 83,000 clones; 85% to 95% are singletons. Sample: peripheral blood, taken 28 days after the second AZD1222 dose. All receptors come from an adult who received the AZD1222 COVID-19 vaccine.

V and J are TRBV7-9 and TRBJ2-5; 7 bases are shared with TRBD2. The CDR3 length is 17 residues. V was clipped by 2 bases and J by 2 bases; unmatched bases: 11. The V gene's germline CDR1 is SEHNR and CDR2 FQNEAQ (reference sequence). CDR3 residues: CASSLNLGGRAQETQYF. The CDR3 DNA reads TGTGCCAGCAGCTTAAATCTGGGTGGGAGGGCTCAAGAGACCCAGTACTTC.

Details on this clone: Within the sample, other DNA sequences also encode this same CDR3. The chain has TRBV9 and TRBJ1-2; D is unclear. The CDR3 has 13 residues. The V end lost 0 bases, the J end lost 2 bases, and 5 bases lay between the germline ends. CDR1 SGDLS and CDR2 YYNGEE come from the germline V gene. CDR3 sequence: CASSVDTNYGYTF. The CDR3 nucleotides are TGTGCCAGCAGCGTAGACACCAACTATGGCTACACCTTC.

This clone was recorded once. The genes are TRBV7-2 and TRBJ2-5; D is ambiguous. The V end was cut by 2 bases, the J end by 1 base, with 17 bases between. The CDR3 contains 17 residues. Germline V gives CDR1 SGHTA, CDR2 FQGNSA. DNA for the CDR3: TGTGCCAGCAGCTTAAGTCGTTCGAGTAGTGTCCAAGAGACCCAGTACTTC. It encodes CASSLSRSSSVQETQYF.

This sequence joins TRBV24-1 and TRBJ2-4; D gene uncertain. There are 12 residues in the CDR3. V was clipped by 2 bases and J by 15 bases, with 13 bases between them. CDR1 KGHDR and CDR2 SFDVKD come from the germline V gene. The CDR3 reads CATSDSRSSWYF. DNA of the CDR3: TGTGCCACCAGTGATTCCCGATCGTCCTGGTACTTC.

The CDR3: CASSETGGMTEAFF. CDR3 DNA sequence: TGTGCCAGCAGCGAGACAGGGGGAATGACTGAAGCTTTCTTT. The V call is TRBV2, the J call TRBJ1-1; 9 nucleotides align to TRBD1. The length of the CDR3 is 14 residues. Per the germline V gene, CDR1 is SNHLY and CDR2 is FYNNEI. V trimming: 6 bases; J trimming: 5 bases; junction bases outside the gene matches: 7.

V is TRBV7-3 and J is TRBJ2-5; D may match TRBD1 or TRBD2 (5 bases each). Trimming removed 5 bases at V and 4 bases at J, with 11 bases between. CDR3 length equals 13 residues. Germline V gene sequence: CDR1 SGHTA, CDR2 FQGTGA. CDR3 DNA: TGTGCCAGCAGCCGCACGGGGCCAGAGACCCAGTACTTC. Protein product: CASSRTGPETQYF.

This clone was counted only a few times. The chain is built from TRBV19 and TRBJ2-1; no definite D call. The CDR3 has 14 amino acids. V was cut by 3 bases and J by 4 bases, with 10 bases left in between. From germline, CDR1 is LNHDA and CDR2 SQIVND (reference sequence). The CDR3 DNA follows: TGTGCCAGTAGTATCGGGCAGACATACAATGAGCAGTTCTTC. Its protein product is CASSIGQTYNEQFF.

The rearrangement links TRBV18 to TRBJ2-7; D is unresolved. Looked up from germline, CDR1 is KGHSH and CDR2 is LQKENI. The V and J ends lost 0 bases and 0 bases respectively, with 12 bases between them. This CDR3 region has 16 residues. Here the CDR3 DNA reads TGTGCCAGCTCACCACCGCGATCGGACGGCTCCTACGAGCAGTACTTC. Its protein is CASSPPRSDGSYEQYF.

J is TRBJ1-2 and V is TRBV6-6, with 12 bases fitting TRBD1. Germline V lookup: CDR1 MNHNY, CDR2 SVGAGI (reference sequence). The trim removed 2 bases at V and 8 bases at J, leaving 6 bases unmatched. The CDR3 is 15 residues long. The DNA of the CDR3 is TGTGCCAGCAGTTACCCCGGGACAGGGGGCGGCGGCTACACCTTC. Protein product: CASSYPGTGGGGYTF.

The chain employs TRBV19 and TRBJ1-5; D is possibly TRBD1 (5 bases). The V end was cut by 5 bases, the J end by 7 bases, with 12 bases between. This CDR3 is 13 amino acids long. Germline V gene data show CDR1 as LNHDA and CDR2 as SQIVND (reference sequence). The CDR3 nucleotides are TGTGCCAGTAGTCCGCAGGGAGGGCAGCCCCAGCATTTT. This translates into CASSPQGGQPQHF.

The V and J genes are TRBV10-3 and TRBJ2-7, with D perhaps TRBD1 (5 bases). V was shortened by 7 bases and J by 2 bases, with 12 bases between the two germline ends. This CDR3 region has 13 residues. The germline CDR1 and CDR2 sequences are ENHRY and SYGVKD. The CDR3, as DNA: TGTGCCATCAATTTCGACAGAGCCTACGAGCAGTACTTC. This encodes CAINFDRAYEQYF.

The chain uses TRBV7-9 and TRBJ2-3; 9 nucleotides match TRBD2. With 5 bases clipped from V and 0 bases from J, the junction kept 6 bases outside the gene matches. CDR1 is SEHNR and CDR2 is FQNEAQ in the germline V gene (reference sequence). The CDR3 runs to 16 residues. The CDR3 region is CASSPRLAGSTDTQYF. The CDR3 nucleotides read TGTGCCAGCAGCCCCCGTCTAGCGGGGAGCACAGATACGCAGTATTTT. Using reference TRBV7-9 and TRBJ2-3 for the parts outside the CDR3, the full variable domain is DTGVSQNPRHKITKRGQNVTFRCDPISEHNRLYWYRQTLGQGPEFLTYFQNEAQLEKSRLLSDRFSAERPKGSFSTLEIQRTEQGDSAMYLCASSPRLAGSTDTQYFGPGTRLTVL.

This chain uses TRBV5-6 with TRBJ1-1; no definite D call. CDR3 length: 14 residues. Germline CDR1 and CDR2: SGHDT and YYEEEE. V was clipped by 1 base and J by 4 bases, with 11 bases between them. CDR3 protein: CASSLRVMFTEAFF. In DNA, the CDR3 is TGTGCCAGCAGCTTGAGGGTCATGTTCACTGAAGCTTTCTTT.

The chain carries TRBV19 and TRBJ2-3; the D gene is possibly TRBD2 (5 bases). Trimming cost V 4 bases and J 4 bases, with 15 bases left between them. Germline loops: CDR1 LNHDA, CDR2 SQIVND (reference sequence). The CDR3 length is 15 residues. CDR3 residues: CASSRGVRSADTQYF. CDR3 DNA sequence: TGTGCCAGTAGTAGGGGAGTAAGGAGCGCAGATACGCAGTATTTT. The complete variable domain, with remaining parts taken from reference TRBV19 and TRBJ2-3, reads DGGITQSPKYLFRKEGQNVTLSCEQNLNHDAMYWYRQDPGQGLRLIYYSQIVNDFQKGDIAEGYSVSREKKESFPLTVTSAQKNPTAFYLCASSRGVRSADTQYFGPGTRLTVL.

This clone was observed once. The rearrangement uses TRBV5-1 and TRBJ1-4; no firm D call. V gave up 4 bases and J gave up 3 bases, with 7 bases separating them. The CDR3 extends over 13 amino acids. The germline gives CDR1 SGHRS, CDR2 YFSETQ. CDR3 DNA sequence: TGCGCCAGCAGCACTGGTGCTAATGAAAAACTGTTTTTT. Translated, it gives CASSTGANEKLFF. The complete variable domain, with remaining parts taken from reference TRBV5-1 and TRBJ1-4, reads KAGVTQTPRYLIKTRGQQVTLSCSPISGHRSVSWYQQTPGQGLQFLFEYFSETQRNKGNFPGRFSGRQFSNSRSEMNVSTLELGDSALYLCASSTGANEKLFFGSGTQLSVL.

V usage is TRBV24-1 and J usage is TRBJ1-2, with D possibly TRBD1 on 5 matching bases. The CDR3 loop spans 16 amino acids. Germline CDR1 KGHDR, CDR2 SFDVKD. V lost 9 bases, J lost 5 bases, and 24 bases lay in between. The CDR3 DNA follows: TGTGCCACCCAGGCGGCGGTCGGGGGTGGTGGTTATGGCTACACCTTC. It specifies CATQAAVGGGGYGYTF.

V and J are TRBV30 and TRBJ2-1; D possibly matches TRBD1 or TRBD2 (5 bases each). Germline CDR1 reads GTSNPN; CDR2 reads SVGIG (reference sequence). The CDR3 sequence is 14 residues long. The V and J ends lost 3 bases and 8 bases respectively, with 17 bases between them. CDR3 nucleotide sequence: TGTGCCTGGAGAGGGTACGGACTGGGGGATGAGCAGTTCTTC. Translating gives CAWRGYGLGDEQFF.

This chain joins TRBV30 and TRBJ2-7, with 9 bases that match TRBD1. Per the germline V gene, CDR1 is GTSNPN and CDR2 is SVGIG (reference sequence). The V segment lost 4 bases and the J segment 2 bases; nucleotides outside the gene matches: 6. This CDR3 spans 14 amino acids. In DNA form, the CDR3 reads TGTGCCTGGAAGAATGGGGACAGGGCCTACGAGCAGTACTTC. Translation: CAWKNGDRAYEQYF.

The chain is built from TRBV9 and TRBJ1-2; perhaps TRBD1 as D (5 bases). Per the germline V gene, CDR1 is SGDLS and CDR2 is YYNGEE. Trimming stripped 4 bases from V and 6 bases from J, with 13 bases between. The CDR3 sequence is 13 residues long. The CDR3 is CASSRQISDGYTF. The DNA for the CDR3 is TGTGCCAGCAGCCGACAGATTTCGGATGGCTACACCTTC. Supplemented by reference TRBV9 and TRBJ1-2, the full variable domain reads DSGVTQTPKHLITATGQRVTLRCSPRSGDLSVYWYQQSLDQGLQFLIQYYNGEERAKGNILERFSAQQFPDLHSELNLSSLELGDSALYFCASSRQISDGYTFGSGTRLTVV.

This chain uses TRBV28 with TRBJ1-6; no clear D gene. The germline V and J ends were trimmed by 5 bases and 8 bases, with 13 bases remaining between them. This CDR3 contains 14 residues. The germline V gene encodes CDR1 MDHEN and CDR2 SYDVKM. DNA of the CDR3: TGTGCCAGCAGTGCTCCGGGGTTGGATTCACCCCTCCACTTT. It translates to CASSAPGLDSPLHF. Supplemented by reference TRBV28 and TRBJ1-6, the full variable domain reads DVKVTQSSRYLVKRTGEKVFLECVQDMDHENMFWYRQDPGLGLRLIYFSYDVKMKEKGDIPEGYSVSREKKERFSLILESASTNQTSMYLCASSAPGLDSPLHFGNGTRLTVT.

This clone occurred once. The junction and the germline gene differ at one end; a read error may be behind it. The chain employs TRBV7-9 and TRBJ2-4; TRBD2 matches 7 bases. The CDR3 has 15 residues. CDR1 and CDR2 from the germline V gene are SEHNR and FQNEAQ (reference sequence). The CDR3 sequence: CACSFGVGGGDIQYF. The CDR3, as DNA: TGTGCCTGCAGCTTCGGGGTGGGGGGGGGAGACATTCAGTACTTC.

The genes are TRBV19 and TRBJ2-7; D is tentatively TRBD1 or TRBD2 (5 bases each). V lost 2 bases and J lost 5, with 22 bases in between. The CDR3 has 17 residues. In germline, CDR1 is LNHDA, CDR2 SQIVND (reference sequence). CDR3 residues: CASSIRGQDGLHHEQYF. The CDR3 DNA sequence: TGTGCCAGTAGTATACGGGGCCAGGACGGACTCCACCACGAGCAGTACTTC.

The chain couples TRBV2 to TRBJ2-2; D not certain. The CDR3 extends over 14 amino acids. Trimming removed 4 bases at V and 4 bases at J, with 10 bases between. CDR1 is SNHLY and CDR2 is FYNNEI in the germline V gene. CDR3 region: CASSGPPTTGELFF. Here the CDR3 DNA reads TGTGCCAGCAGTGGGCCCCCGACCACCGGGGAGCTGTTTTTT.

For the CDR3, the DNA is TGTGCCAGCAGCTTCGGGGGACGTGACGAGCAGTACTTC. It codes for CASSFGGRDEQYF. This chain links TRBV11-2 with TRBJ2-7; weak D call: TRBD2 (6 bases). Germline CDR1 and CDR2: SGHAT and FQNNGV. The CDR3 is 13 amino acids. Trimming cost V 3 bases and J 5 bases, with 11 bases left between them.

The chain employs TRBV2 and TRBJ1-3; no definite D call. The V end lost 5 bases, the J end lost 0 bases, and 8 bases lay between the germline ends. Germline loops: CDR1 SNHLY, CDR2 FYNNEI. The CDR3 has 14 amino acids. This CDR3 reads CASSTQLSGNTIYF. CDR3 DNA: TGTGCCAGCAGTACCCAACTCTCTGGAAACACCATATATTTT.

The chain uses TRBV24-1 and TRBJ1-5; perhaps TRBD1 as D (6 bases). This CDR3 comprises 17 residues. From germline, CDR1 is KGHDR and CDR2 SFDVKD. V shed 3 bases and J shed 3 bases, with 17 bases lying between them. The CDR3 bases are TGTGCCACCAGTGATCGCCGGGAAGGGGGGCTCAATCAGCCCCAGCATTTT. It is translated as CATSDRREGGLNQPQHF.

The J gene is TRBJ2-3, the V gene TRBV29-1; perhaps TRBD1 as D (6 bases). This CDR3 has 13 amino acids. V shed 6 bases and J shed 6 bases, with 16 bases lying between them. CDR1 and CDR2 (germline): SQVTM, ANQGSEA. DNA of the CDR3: TGCAGCGTCCACGGGACACTCATTGATACGCAGTATTTT. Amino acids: CSVHGTLIDTQYF.